Presented here are 5 T cell receptor beta chains from one specimen sequenced in a study of T cells in Graves' hyperthyroidism and ophthalmopathy. TCR beta CDR3 region amplification was performed from RNA transcripts. A first-round RT-PCR of the TCR CDR3 used the HTBI primer set. TCRdb passed the multiplex PCR reads through MiXCR, listing each CDR3 protein once. Of 94,000 or so distinct CDR3 sequences listed, around 50% are singletons. Sequencing used blood. The receptor set was obtained from a woman aged 40 to 50 with Graves' hyperthyroidism.

For this clonotype: Mismatch with germline at one junction end may stem from a read error. The chain is built from TRBV7-2 and TRBJ2-7; 10 bases agree with TRBD2. This CDR3 has 14 residues. The V gene's germline CDR1 is SGHTA and CDR2 FQGNSA. The CDR3 nucleotides are TGTGCCAGCAGCCCCTGGACTAGCGGCTACGCGCAGTACTTC. Translating it yields CASSPWTSGYAQYF. The full variable domain, with the rest looked up from reference TRBV7-2 and TRBJ2-7, is GAGVSQSPSNKVTEKGKDVELRCDPISGHTALYWYRQSLGQGLEFLIYFQGNSAPDKSGLPSDRFSAERTGGSVSTLTIQRTQQEDSAVYLCASSPWTSGYAQYFGPGTRLTVT.

This clonotype occurred many times. V gene TRBV14 combines with J gene TRBJ2-5; unclear D gene. The V end was cut by 0 bases, the J end by 13 bases, with 12 bases between. The germline V gene encodes CDR1 SGHDN and CDR2 FVKESK. The CDR3 loop spans 12 amino acids. Here the CDR3 reads CASSQDSPPAYF. The CDR3 DNA is TGTGCCAGCAGCCAAGATAGCCCCCCCGCGTACTTC.

This clonotype was detected only once. The gene calls are TRBV6-6 and TRBJ1-5, with a tentative D call TRBD1 (5 bases). There are 12 residues in the CDR3. Trimming stripped 6 bases from V and 12 bases from J, with 15 bases between. Germline CDR1 reads MNHNY; CDR2 reads SVGAGI (reference sequence). CDR3 in DNA: TGTGCCAGCAGCTTTGGGGGTCTTGTCCAGCATTTT. It encodes CASSFGGLVQHF.

The chain joins TRBV28 to TRBJ1-3; the D gene is possibly TRBD1 (5 bases). This CDR3 has 16 residues. V was cut by 3 bases and J by 0 bases, with 12 bases left in between. Germline values: CDR1 MDHEN, CDR2 SYDVKM. The CDR3 bases are TGTGCCAGCAGTTTTTCGGGACTCAGCTCTGGAAACACCATATATTTT. It yields the protein CASSFSGLSSGNTIYF.

This clonotype came up many times. The chain is built from TRBV7-2 and TRBJ2-7; D may correspond to TRBD1 or TRBD2 (5 bases each). The ends were cut back, 6 bases at V and 2 bases at J, with 17 bases in the middle. The CDR3 consists of 15 residues. Germline values: CDR1 SGHTA, CDR2 FQGNSA. The DNA of the CDR3 is TGTGCCAGCAGTTACCGGGACCGGCTAACCTACGAGCAGTACTTC. Its translation: CASSYRDRLTYEQYF.